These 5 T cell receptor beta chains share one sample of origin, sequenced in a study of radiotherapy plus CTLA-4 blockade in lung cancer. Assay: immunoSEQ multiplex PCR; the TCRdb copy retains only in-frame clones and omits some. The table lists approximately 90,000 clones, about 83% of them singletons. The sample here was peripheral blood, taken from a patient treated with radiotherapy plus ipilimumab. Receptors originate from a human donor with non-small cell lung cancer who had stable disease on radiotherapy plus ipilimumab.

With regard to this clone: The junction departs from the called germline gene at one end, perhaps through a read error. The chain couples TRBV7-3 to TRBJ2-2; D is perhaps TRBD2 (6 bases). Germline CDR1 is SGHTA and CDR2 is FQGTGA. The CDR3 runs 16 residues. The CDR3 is CASSPVSGVGTGELLF. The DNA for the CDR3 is TGTGCCAGCAGCCCCGTCTCGGGAGTGGGCACCGGGGAGCTGCTTTTT.

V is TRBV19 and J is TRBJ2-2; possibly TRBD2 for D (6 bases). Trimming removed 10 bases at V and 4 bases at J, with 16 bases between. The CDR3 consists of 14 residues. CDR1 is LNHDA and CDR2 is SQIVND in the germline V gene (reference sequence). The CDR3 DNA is TGTGCCACCAACCAGCGGGTAGGCACCGGGGAGCTGTTTTTT. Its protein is CATNQRVGTGELFF.

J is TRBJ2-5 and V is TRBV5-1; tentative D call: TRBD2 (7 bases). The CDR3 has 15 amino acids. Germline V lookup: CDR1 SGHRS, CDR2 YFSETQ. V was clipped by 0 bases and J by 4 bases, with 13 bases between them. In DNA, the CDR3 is TGCGCCAGCAGCTTGGAGGGGGGGCGGCTAGAGACCCAGTACTTC. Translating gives CASSLEGGRLETQYF.

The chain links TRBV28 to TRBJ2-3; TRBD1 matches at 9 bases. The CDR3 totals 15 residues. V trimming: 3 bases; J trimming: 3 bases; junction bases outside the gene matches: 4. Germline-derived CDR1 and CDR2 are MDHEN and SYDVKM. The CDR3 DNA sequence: TGTGCCAGCAGTTTTGACAGGGGGGCGACAGATACGCAGTATTTT. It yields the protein CASSFDRGATDTQYF.

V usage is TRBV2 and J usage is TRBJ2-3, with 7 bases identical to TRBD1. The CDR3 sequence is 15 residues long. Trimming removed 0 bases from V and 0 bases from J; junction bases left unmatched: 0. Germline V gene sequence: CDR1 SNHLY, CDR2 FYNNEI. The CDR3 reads CASSEAGQSTDTQYF. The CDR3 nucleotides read TGTGCCAGCAGTGAAGCGGGACAGAGCACAGATACGCAGTATTTT.